Listed below are T cell receptor beta chains from one sample, sequenced in a study of glioma-infiltrating T cells after dendritic cell vaccination. Assay used: immunoSEQ multiplex PCR; TCRdb lists only in-frame clones, some missing. This sample yields around 97,000 clones, of which 81% are seen a single time; approximately 12% belongs to the top ten. Material: blood, obtained before dendritic cell vaccination. The receptors stem from a human donor with glioblastoma. Both conserved end residues are part of each CDR3. A D gene is named only where the DNA matches it firmly. The size field is filled for only some rows; it gives once, few, many or a size class.

V gene	D gene	clone size	J gene	CDR3 DNA	CDR3 protein
TRBV6-5	NA	NA	TRBJ1-6	TGTGCCAGCAGTCAGGAGTGGAGGTCACCCCTCCACTTT	CASSQEWRSPLHF
TRBV5-4	TRBD2	NA	TRBJ2-1	TGTGCCAGCCGTCTAGCGGGAAGGGATGAGCAGTTCTTC	CASRLAGRDEQFF
TRBV6-6	TRBD1	NA	TRBJ1-6	TGTGCCAGCAAAATCACAGGGGGTAATTCACCCCTCCACTTT	CASKITGGNSPLHF
TRBV5-1	NA	NA	TRBJ2-7	TGCGCCAGCAGCTTGGAGATGGCCTTCGGGGCCTACGAGCAGTACTTC	CASSLEMAFGAYEQYF
TRBV4-3	TRBD2	NA	TRBJ2-3	TGCGCCAGCAGCGCGCGGGGGGCCGGAGATACGCAGTATTTT	CASSARGAGDTQYF
TRBV5-1	NA	NA	TRBJ1-1	TGCGCCAGCAGCGCGACAGTAGGGAGGCTCACTGAAGCTTTCTTT	CASSATVGRLTEAFF
TRBV27	NA	NA	TRBJ2-1	TGTGCCAGCAGACCGGGCGGGGGCCTCTACAATGAGCAGTTCTTC	CASRPGGGLYNEQFF
TRBV25-1	NA	few	TRBJ1-2	TGTGCCAGCAGTGAATTGGGGGACAAGGACTATGGCTACACCTTC	CASSELGDKDYGYTF
TRBV4-1	TRBD2	NA	TRBJ2-7	TGCGCCAGCAGCTACGGACTAGCGGGGGGCTCCTACGAGCAGTACTTC	CASSYGLAGGSYEQYF
TRBV19	NA	NA	TRBJ2-1	TGTGCCACCTCTGTCACTAGCAGAGCGAATGAGCAGTTCTTC	CATSVTSRANEQFF
TRBV4-2	NA	NA	TRBJ1-2	TGTGCCAGCACCGCGGGGGGGGATGGCTACACCTTC	CASTAGGDGYTF
TRBV19	TRBD1	NA	TRBJ2-5	TGTGCCAGTAGTTCGAGGACAGGCCTCGGGGAGACCCAGTACTTC	CASSSRTGLGETQYF